This paragraph covers one T cell receptor (beta chain) sequence. Its antigen is still unknown. Base quality data are lacking; no much larger clone is found one base away. The method was the immunoSEQ multiplex PCR assay. This is the immuneACCESS table as TCRdb keeps it, with only in-frame sequences that have V and J called. A part of the clones is gone; compared with another copy, unresolved V genes explain less than half, and the rest is unexplained. In all, the sample holds tens of thousands of clones, and about 98% of those were seen once. Jointly, the top ten make up approximately 0.14% of the sample. The data originate from a study of technical replicates of blood from several donors (dated by TCRdb to the late 2010s). From the cysteine up to the phenylalanine, the CDR3 has a length of 15 residues. The kept DNA is CDR3 alone, 45 bases in frame from the first base. Compared with germline, V lacks 3 bases and J lacks 8 bases; bases without a gene match: 7. CDR1 and CDR2 were assigned from the germline V gene as ENHRY and SYGVKD.

Sequencing was performed on T cells isolated from PBMCs. The chain is encoded by TRBV10-3 joined to TRBJ2-1, with 10 bases in between that match TRBD1. The source is a human donor in good health. The CDR3 loop reads CAISDPGQGIDEQFF. The nucleotide sequence is TGTGCCATCAGTGACCCGGGACAGGGGATAGATGAGCAGTTCTTC.